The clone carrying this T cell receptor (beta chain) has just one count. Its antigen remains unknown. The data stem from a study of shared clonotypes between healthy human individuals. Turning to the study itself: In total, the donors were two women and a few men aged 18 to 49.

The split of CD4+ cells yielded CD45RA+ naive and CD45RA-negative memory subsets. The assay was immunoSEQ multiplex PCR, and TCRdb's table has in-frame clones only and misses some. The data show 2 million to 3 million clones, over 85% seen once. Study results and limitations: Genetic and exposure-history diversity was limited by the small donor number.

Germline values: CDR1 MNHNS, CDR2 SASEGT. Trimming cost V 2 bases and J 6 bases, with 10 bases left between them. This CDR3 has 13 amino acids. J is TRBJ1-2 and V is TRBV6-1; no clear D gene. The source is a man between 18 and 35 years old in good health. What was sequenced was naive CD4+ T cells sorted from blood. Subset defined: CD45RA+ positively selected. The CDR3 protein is CASSENRLDGYTF. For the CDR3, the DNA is TGTGCCAGCAGTGAAAATCGACTGGATGGCTACACCTTC.